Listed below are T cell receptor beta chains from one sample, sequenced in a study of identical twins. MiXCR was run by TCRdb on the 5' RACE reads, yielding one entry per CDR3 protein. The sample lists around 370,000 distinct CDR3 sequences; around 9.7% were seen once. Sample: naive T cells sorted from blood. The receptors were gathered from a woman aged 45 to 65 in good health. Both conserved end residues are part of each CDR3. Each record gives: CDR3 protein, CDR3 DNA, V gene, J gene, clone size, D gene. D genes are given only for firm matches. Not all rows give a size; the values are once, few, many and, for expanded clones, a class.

CATSRDPLAGLAKNIQYF,TGTGCCACCAGCAGAGATCCACTAGCGGGACTAGCCAAAAACATTCAGTACTTC,TRBV15,TRBJ2-4,.,TRBD2
CASSKKGRTGDIGGNTIYF,TGTGCCAGCAGCAAAAAGGGCCGGACAGGGGACATCGGTGGAAACACCATATATTTT,TRBV21-1,TRBJ1-3,.,.
CASSESTSRQFF,TGCGCCAGCAGTGAGTCGACTAGCAGGCAGTTCTTC,TRBV10-2,TRBJ2-1,.,TRBD2
CASSRGWDNEQFF,TGTGCCAGCAGTAGGGGCTGGGACAATGAGCAGTTCTTC,TRBV12-3/TRBV12-4,TRBJ2-1,many,.
CASSTGGETQYF,TGTGCCAGTAGTACGGGAGGCGAGACCCAGTACTTC,TRBV19,TRBJ2-5,many,TRBD2
CASSRNWDYQRNEQFF,TGTGCCAGCAGCCGAAATTGGGACTACCAAAGAAATGAGCAGTTCTTC,TRBV27,TRBJ2-1,.,TRBD2
CASGVAGQETQYF,TGCGCCAGCGGGGTAGCGGGTCAAGAGACCCAGTACTTC,TRBV4-1,TRBJ2-5,many,TRBD2
CSARDNSNQPQHF,TGCAGTGCTAGAGATAATAGCAATCAGCCCCAGCATTTT,TRBV20-1,TRBJ1-5,.,.
CASRVGGEYGYTF,TGCGCCAGCAGGGTAGGGGGCGAGTATGGCTACACCTTC,TRBV5-1,TRBJ1-2,few,TRBD1
CSVATGGHQPQHF,TGCAGCGTGGCGACAGGGGGGCATCAGCCCCAGCATTTT,TRBV29-1,TRBJ1-5,many,TRBD1
CSAAAPGTLREQYF,TGCAGTGCTGCCGCCCCTGGGACTTTGCGCGAGCAGTACTTC,TRBV20-1,TRBJ2-7,.,.
CASSLGGTGGRQPQHF,TGTGCCAGCAGCTTAGGCGGGACAGGGGGCAGGCAGCCCCAGCATTTT,TRBV7-6,TRBJ1-5,few,TRBD1
CASSQDLVGSSDTQYF,TGTGCCAGCAGCCAAGATCTTGTCGGGAGTTCAGATACGCAGTATTTT,TRBV3-1,TRBJ2-3,few,.
CASSLVVGVNTEAFF,TGTGCCAGCAGTTTAGTAGTAGGGGTGAACACTGAAGCTTTCTTT,TRBV12-3/TRBV12-4,TRBJ1-1,few,.
CASSSGSVPETQYF,TGTGCCAGCAGCAGCGGGAGCGTCCCGGAGACCCAGTACTTC,TRBV7-6,TRBJ2-5,.,TRBD2
CATSDPTSGRNEQYF,TGTGCCACCAGTGATCCCACTAGCGGGAGGAACGAGCAGTACTTC,TRBV24-1,TRBJ2-7,many,TRBD2
CASSPGIATDTQYF,TGTGCTAGCAGCCCGGGGATCGCGACAGATACGCAGTATTTT,TRBV7-7,TRBJ2-3,many,.
CASSLGKGLAKNIQYF,TGTGCCAGCAGCTTAGGGAAAGGGCTAGCCAAAAACATTCAGTACTTC,TRBV7-9,TRBJ2-4,few,.
CASRFGLAGAYEQYF,TGTGCCAGCAGATTTGGACTAGCGGGAGCCTACGAGCAGTACTTC,TRBV11-1,TRBJ2-7,.,TRBD2
CASRPGLAGADTQYF,TGCGCCAGCAGACCTGGACTAGCGGGAGCAGATACGCAGTATTTT,TRBV5-1,TRBJ2-3,many,TRBD2
CASSELAGGMNEQFF,TGCGCCAGCAGTGAACTAGCGGGAGGGATGAATGAGCAGTTCTTC,TRBV10-2,TRBJ2-1,.,TRBD2
CASSRTSGRDTGELFF,TGTGCCAGCAGTAGGACTAGCGGGAGAGACACCGGGGAGCTGTTTTTT,TRBV21-1,TRBJ2-2,few,.
CASSARGTANEQYF,TGTGCCAGCAGCGCGCGGGGGACTGCCAACGAGCAGTACTTC,TRBV6-6,TRBJ2-7,.,TRBD2
CSVEPGDTQYF,TGCAGCGTTGAACCCGGGGATACGCAGTATTTT,TRBV29-1,TRBJ2-3,many,.
CASTPRGADEQFF,TGCGCCAGTACTCCTAGGGGGGCCGATGAGCAGTTCTTC,TRBV5-1,TRBJ2-1,few,.
CASTLQGRPEAFF,TGCGCCAGCACCCTCCAGGGGCGTCCTGAAGCTTTCTTT,TRBV5-1,TRBJ1-1,few,.
CASSLMRLAGDLADTQYF,TGTGCCAGCAGCTTAATGCGGCTAGCGGGAGATCTGGCAGATACGCAGTATTTT,TRBV7-3,TRBJ2-3,.,TRBD2
CASSLPGPGYEQYF,TGTGCCAGCAGTTTACCGGGGCCAGGCTACGAGCAGTACTTC,TRBV27,TRBJ2-7,many,.
CSVGFSSGIFYEQYF,TGCAGTGTAGGGTTCTCTAGCGGGATCTTCTACGAGCAGTACTTC,TRBV29-1,TRBJ2-7,.,TRBD2
CASSVAGVGYEQYF,TGTGCCAGCAGCGTAGCGGGAGTTGGTTACGAGCAGTACTTC,TRBV9,TRBJ2-7,few,.
CASSVTGSTDTQYF,TGTGCCAGCAGCGTTACCGGGAGCACAGATACGCAGTATTTT,TRBV9,TRBJ2-3,many,.
CASSSRQPPNTGELFF,TGTGCCAGCAGCTCGCGACAGCCACCGAACACCGGGGAGCTGTTTTTT,TRBV7-9,TRBJ2-2,few,.
CASRAGGNTGELFF,TGTGCCAGCAGGGCGGGAGGTAACACCGGGGAGCTGTTTTTT,TRBV28,TRBJ2-2,many,TRBD2
CASSLDLLMGTSKSYSTDTQYF,TGTGCCAGCAGCTTAGATCTACTTATGGGGACTAGCAAGAGCTATAGCACAGATACGCAGTATTTT,TRBV7-2,TRBJ2-3,many,TRBD2
CASSEDRGLPLREQFF,TGTGCCAGCAGTGAAGACAGGGGGCTGCCCTTACGGGAGCAGTTCTTC,TRBV6-1,TRBJ2-1,.,TRBD1
CASSLAAGLEAFF,TGTGCCAGCAGTTTAGCTGCAGGGTTGGAAGCTTTCTTT,TRBV12-3/TRBV12-4,TRBJ1-1,few,.
CASSLLLTSGRLGEQFF,TGTGCCAGCAGCTTACTTTTGACTAGCGGGAGGCTTGGAGAGCAGTTCTTC,TRBV7-9,TRBJ2-1,.,TRBD2
CASSADARYEQYF,TGCGCCAGCAGCGCCGACGCCCGTTACGAGCAGTACTTC,TRBV5-1,TRBJ2-7,.,.
CAWSTSGILETQYF,TGTGCCTGGAGTACTAGCGGGATTTTGGAGACCCAGTACTTC,TRBV30,TRBJ2-5,many,TRBD2
CASSLAAGGTDSTDTQYF,TGTGCCAGCAGCTTAGCTGCGGGAGGTACCGATAGCACAGATACGCAGTATTTT,TRBV7-6,TRBJ2-3,few,TRBD2
CASGTSGQETQYF,TGTGCCAGCGGGACTAGCGGGCAAGAGACCCAGTACTTC,TRBV10-3,TRBJ2-5,.,TRBD2
CASSLLAGDREQFF,TGCGCCAGCAGCTTACTAGCGGGAGATCGCGAGCAGTTCTTC,TRBV5-1,TRBJ2-1,few,TRBD2
CSARGGRGGNEQFF,TGCAGTGCTAGAGGCGGGAGGGGTGGCAATGAGCAGTTCTTC,TRBV20-1,TRBJ2-1,many,TRBD2
CASSPIPGPLNTEAFF,TGCGCCAGCAGCCCCATCCCAGGACCGTTGAACACTGAAGCTTTCTTT,TRBV4-1,TRBJ1-1,.,.
CASSSGGPGTDTQYF,TGTGCCAGCAGCTCAGGGGGGCCGGGTACAGATACGCAGTATTTT,TRBV7-8,TRBJ2-3,.,.
CASSRTSGSANTQYF,TGTGCCAGCAGCCGGACTAGCGGGAGTGCCAATACGCAGTATTTT,TRBV5-5,TRBJ2-3,.,TRBD2
CASSPRLGEAYNEQFF,TGTGCCAGCAGCCCTAGATTGGGGGAGGCCTACAATGAGCAGTTCTTC,TRBV7-8,TRBJ2-1,few,.
CASSHNYRGIYEQYF,TGTGCCAGCAGTCACAACTACAGGGGGATCTACGAGCAGTACTTC,TRBV5-5,TRBJ2-7,.,TRBD1
CASRLLRGHNYGYTF,TGCGCCAGCAGATTACTCAGGGGGCATAACTATGGCTACACCTTC,TRBV5-1,TRBJ1-2,few,TRBD1
CASSPEGWLGSEAFF,TGCGCCAGCAGCCCTGAGGGATGGTTGGGCTCTGAAGCTTTCTTT,TRBV4-1,TRBJ1-1,many,.
CASSARGQETQYF,TGTGCCAGCAGCGCGCGGGGGCAAGAGACCCAGTACTTC,TRBV9,TRBJ2-5,few,TRBD2
CASSLGSASPTDTQYF,TGTGCCAGCAGCTTAGGTTCCGCTAGCCCCACAGATACGCAGTATTTT,TRBV7-6,TRBJ2-3,few,.
CASSQDTPGTSGTKETQYF,TGTGCCAGCAGCCAAGATACGCCTGGGACTAGCGGGACGAAAGAGACCCAGTACTTC,TRBV4-2,TRBJ2-5,.,TRBD2
CAWSVLGNTEAFF,TGTGCCTGGAGTGTACTCGGGAACACTGAAGCTTTCTTT,TRBV30,TRBJ1-1,many,.
CASGLADSTDTQYF,TGTGCCAGCGGTCTAGCGGATTCCACAGATACGCAGTATTTT,TRBV6-1,TRBJ2-3,few,TRBD2